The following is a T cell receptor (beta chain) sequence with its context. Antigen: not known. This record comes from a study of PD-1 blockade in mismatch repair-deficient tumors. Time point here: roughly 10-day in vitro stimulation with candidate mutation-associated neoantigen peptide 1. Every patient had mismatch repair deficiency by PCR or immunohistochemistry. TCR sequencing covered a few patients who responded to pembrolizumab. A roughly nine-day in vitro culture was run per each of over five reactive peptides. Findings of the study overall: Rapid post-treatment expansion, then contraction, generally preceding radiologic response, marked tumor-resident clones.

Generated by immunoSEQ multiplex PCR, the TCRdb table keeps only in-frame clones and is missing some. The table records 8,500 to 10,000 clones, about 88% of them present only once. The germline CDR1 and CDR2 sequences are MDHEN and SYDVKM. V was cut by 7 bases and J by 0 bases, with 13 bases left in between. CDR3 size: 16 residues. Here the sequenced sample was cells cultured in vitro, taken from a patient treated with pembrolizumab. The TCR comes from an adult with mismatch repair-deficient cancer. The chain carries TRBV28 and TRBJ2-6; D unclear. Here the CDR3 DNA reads TGTGCCAGCAAGGAAGGCTTTCTCTCTGGGGCCAACGTCCTGACTTTC. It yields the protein CASKEGFLSGANVLTF.